This is a list of T cell receptor beta chains from one sample in a study of response to subunit inactivated influenza vaccine. MiXCR, run by TCRdb on the RT-PCR reads, gives a single entry per CDR3 protein. The profile shows 200,000 to 300,000 distinct CDR3 sequences, 9.5% to 15% of them singletons. Sequencing used non-naive T cells sorted from PBMCs, obtained around 15 days before vaccination. The receptors were sampled from a middle-aged man who received an inactivated influenza vaccine. CDR3s include the opening cysteine and the closing phenylalanine or tryptophan. Each record gives: V gene, D gene, J gene, clone size, CDR3 protein, CDR3 DNA. D genes are given only for firm matches. Some rows mark clone size as missing; the rest say once, few, many or name a class of expanded clone.

>TRBV7-9|TRBD2|TRBJ2-7|.
CASSSGLDPYEQYF
TGTGCCAGCAGCTCGGGACTAGACCCCTACGAGCAGTACTTC
>TRBV27|.|TRBJ1-2|few
CASSLNPGNYGYTF
TGTGCCAGCAGTTTAAACCCAGGGAACTATGGCTACACCTTC
>TRBV29-1|TRBD2|TRBJ2-1|few
CSVRTPGGGQFF
TGCAGCGTCCGAACCCCTGGGGGGGGGCAGTTCTTC
>TRBV15|.|TRBJ2-5|few
CATSRDKPSSETQYF
TGTGCCACCAGCAGAGATAAACCGTCGTCAGAGACCCAGTACTTC
>TRBV4-3|.|TRBJ2-5|few
CASSQDYAEGEETQYF
TGCGCCAGCAGCCAAGATTACGCAGAGGGGGAAGAGACCCAGTACTTC
>TRBV7-2|.|TRBJ1-1|few
CASSLERNTAAFF
TGTGCCAGCAGCTTAGAACGGAACACTGCAGCTTTCTTT
>TRBV7-8|.|TRBJ2-2|.
CASSPPAGPGFDTGELFF
TGTGCCAGCAGCCCCCCCGCGGGCCCGGGTTTCGACACCGGGGAGCTGTTTTTT
>TRBV15|.|TRBJ2-7|.
CATSRGSSSYEQYF
TGTGCCACCAGCAGAGGTAGTAGCTCCTACGAGCAGTACTTC
>TRBV4-2|.|TRBJ1-3|.
CASSPDSPSGNTIYF
TGTGCCAGCAGCCCCGACAGCCCCTCTGGAAACACCATATATTTT
>TRBV14|TRBD1|TRBJ2-7|.
CASSQETGGWYEQYF
TGTGCCAGCAGCCAAGAGACAGGGGGCTGGTACGAGCAGTACTTC
>TRBV25-1|.|TRBJ2-7|few
CASSRFSYEQYF
TGTGCCAGCAGTAGGTTCTCCTACGAGCAGTACTTC
>TRBV28|.|TRBJ1-6|many
CASNRRRANSPLHF
TGTGCCAGCAACCGCCGTAGAGCCAATTCACCCCTCCACTTT
>TRBV5-1|.|TRBJ1-5|many
CASSLEPGLDQPQHF
TGCGCCAGCAGCTTGGAACCAGGGCTGGATCAGCCCCAGCATTTT
>TRBV21-1|.|TRBJ2-1|few
CASSKPRDRPHNEQFF
TGTGCCAGCAGCAAACCAAGGGACAGACCCCACAATGAGCAGTTCTTC
>TRBV6-2/TRBV6-3|TRBD2|TRBJ2-1|.
CASRRSGRVYNEQFF
TGTGCCAGCAGAAGGAGCGGGAGGGTATACAATGAGCAGTTCTTC
>TRBV7-2|TRBD2|TRBJ2-1|few
CASTIRRGGNEQFF
TGTGCCAGCACCATACGCCGGGGGGGCAATGAGCAGTTCTTC
>TRBV20-1|.|TRBJ2-1|many
CSARRGFRDLRDEQFF
TGCAGTGCTAGGAGAGGATTCCGGGACCTAAGGGATGAGCAGTTCTTC
>TRBV2|TRBD1|TRBJ2-7|.
CASSDLGFRGPDYEQYF
TGTGCCAGCAGTGATTTGGGTTTTAGGGGGCCTGACTACGAGCAGTACTTC
>TRBV28|TRBD1|TRBJ1-4|.
CASSLGGDGEKLFF
TGTGCCAGCAGCCTAGGGGGCGACGGAGAAAAACTGTTTTTT
>TRBV10-3|.|TRBJ2-7|.
CAISAVSYEQYF
TGTGCCATCAGTGCTGTCTCCTACGAGCAGTACTTC
>TRBV9|.|TRBJ1-4|few
CASSVDGRKLFF
TGTGCCAGCAGCGTAGATGGGCGAAAACTGTTTTTT
>TRBV6-1|.|TRBJ1-1|.
CTSSEGGGYGAFF
TGTACCAGCAGTGAAGGGGGAGGGTACGGAGCTTTCTTT
>TRBV11-2|.|TRBJ1-1|many
CASSLGVRASGSTEAFF
TGTGCCAGCAGCTTAGGGGTCCGAGCAAGCGGAAGCACTGAAGCTTTCTTT
>TRBV25-1|.|TRBJ2-1|few
CASSEYGFNNEQFF
TGTGCCAGCAGTGAATATGGGTTTAACAATGAGCAGTTCTTC
>TRBV5-1|TRBD2|TRBJ2-3|.
CASSSPLKRLAGASTDTQYF
TGCGCCAGCAGCTCACCACTTAAACGACTAGCGGGGGCCAGCACAGATACGCAGTATTTT
>TRBV6-5|.|TRBJ1-6|few
CASSQSNSPLHF
TGTGCCAGCAGTCAGTCTAATTCACCCCTCCACTTT
>TRBV4-1|.|TRBJ2-1|.
CASTGDSYNEQFF
TGCGCCAGCACCGGAGATTCCTACAATGAGCAGTTCTTC
>TRBV29-1|TRBD2|TRBJ2-7|few
CSVDPAASGGKQYF
TGCAGCGTTGACCCTGCCGCTAGCGGGGGGAAGCAGTACTTC
>TRBV21-1|.|TRBJ1-5|.
CASSKATGFNQPQHF
TGTGCCAGCAGCAAAGCTACAGGGTTCAATCAGCCCCAGCATTTT